Below are 12 T cell receptor beta chains sequenced from a single sample in a study of early T cells in non-severe SARS-CoV-2 infection. TCRdb redid the calling of the 5' RACE reads with MiXCR, one entry per CDR3 protein. The sample shows roughly 81,000 distinct CDR3 sequences, around 5.6% of them seen only once. Sequences were obtained from whole blood. These receptors all come from an adult who was a healthcare worker with PCR-confirmed SARS-CoV-2 infection or an uninfected control (not recorded which).

This clonotype was seen more than once but under ten times. CDR3 coding DNA: TGCAGTGCTAGACCTTCTAGCGGGAGACGGACAGATACGCAGTATTTT. This gives the protein CSARPSSGRRTDTQYF. V gene TRBV20-1 combines with J gene TRBJ2-3, with 10 bases fitting TRBD2. The CDR3 runs 16 residues. Germline V gene sequence: CDR1 DFQATT, CDR2 SNEGSKA (reference sequence). The V gene end was trimmed by 2 bases and the J gene end by 3 bases; junction bases not matched to a gene: 8.

In this sample, this clonotype turned up many times. The rearrangement joins TRBV6-6 to TRBJ1-5, with 10 nucleotides matching TRBD1. This CDR3 is built from 15 residues. Germline lookup yields CDR1 MNHNY and CDR2 SVGAGI (reference sequence). The V gene end was trimmed by 0 bases and the J gene end by 8 bases; junction bases not matched to a gene: 4. This CDR3 is CASSYSTGGFEPQHF. The CDR3 DNA reads as TGTGCCAGCAGTTACTCGACAGGGGGCTTTGAGCCCCAGCATTTT.

This clonotype was detected a few times. J is TRBJ2-7 and V is TRBV4-3; the D gene is possibly TRBD1 (6 bases). This CDR3 is 12 amino acids long. The germline V gene has CDR1 LGHNA and CDR2 YSLEER. Trimming removed 2 bases at V and 6 bases at J, with 8 bases between. The CDR3 protein is CASSQRRGEQYF. The DNA for the CDR3 is TGCGCCAGCAGCCAACGCAGGGGCGAGCAGTACTTC.

In its sample, this clonotype was seen many times. This chain links TRBV29-1 with TRBJ2-5; 9 bases align to TRBD1. The V and J ends lost 5 bases and 2 bases, in that order; junction bases with no gene match: 6. There are 14 residues in the CDR3. The V gene's germline CDR1 is SQVTM and CDR2 ANQGSEA. CDR3 sequence: CSVHPGQGQETQYF. CDR3 DNA: TGCAGCGTTCACCCGGGACAGGGACAAGAGACCCAGTACTTC.

The V and J genes are TRBV11-2 and TRBJ2-5; 8 bases align to TRBD1. This CDR3 has 15 residues. With 1 base clipped from V and 4 bases from J, the junction kept 5 bases outside the gene matches. CDR1 and CDR2 (germline): SGHAT, FQNNGV. This CDR3 is CASSLGGQGRETQYF. DNA of the CDR3: TGTGCCAGCAGCTTAGGCGGACAGGGTAGAGAGACCCAGTACTTC.

This clonotype was detected many times. The V and J genes are TRBV12-3 or TRBV12-4 and TRBJ2-1; TRBD2 matches 12 bases. V trimming: 8 bases; J trimming: 5 bases; junction bases outside the gene matches: 4. The CDR3 runs to 14 residues. The CDR3 DNA reads TGTGCCAGCTGCCGGACTAGCGGGAACAATGAGCAGTTCTTC. Translating it yields CASCRTSGNNEQFF.

The genes are TRBV2 and TRBJ1-4, with a possible D match to TRBD1 (5 bases). CDR1 SNHLY and CDR2 FYNNEI come from the germline V gene. CDR3 size: 15 residues. V lost 2 bases, J lost 5 bases, and 12 bases lay in between. The CDR3 DNA follows: TGTGCCAGCAGTGAATTGGGGACGTCCAATGAAAAACTGTTTTTT. The encoded protein is CASSELGTSNEKLFF.

Many counts were recorded for this clonotype. The genes are TRBV10-2 and TRBJ1-2, with 7 bases lining up with TRBD1. The CDR3 runs 15 residues. J gave up 4 bases and V 0 bases, and 5 bases lay outside the gene matches. Germline V lookup: CDR1 WSHSY, CDR2 SAAADI. The CDR3 protein is CASSESFQGGYGYTF. In nucleotides, the CDR3 is TGCGCCAGCAGTGAGTCGTTCCAGGGGGGCTATGGCTACACCTTC.

This clonotype was detected a few times. The chain uses TRBV11-2 and TRBJ1-2; 8 bases fit TRBD1. Germline V gene lookup returns CDR1 SGHAT and CDR2 FQNNGV. There are 13 residues in the CDR3. V shed 1 base, J shed 6 bases, and the junction held 1 base outside the gene matches. CDR3 sequence reads: CASSLGTGNGYTF. The CDR3 nucleotides are TGTGCCAGCAGCTTAGGGACAGGGAATGGCTACACCTTC.

About this clonotype itself: This may be a read error, as it is one base from a much larger clone. V usage is TRBV2 and J usage is TRBJ1-6; no reliable D call. This CDR3 is built from 13 residues. Germline-derived CDR1 and CDR2 are SNHLY and FYNNEI. As DNA, the CDR3 is TGTGCCAGCAGCGAACGACGGAATTCATCCCTCCACTTT. It is translated as CASSERRNSSLHF.

This clonotype was recorded once. CDR3 residues: CASSTRDSTYEQYF. CDR3 DNA: TGTGCCAGTAGTACCCGGGACAGTACCTACGAGCAGTACTTC. The J gene is TRBJ2-7, the V gene TRBV19; 7 bases align to TRBD1. Unmatched junction bases numbered 5, after V lost 4 bases and J lost 2 bases. The CDR3 covers 14 residues. Per germline, CDR1 LNHDA and CDR2 SQIVND (reference sequence).

V gene TRBV5-5 combines with J gene TRBJ1-4; TRBD1 aligns across 8 bases. CDR3 length: 13 amino acids. CDR1 and CDR2 (germline): SGHKS, YYEKEE (reference sequence). The ends lost 4 bases at V and 7 bases at J; junction bases unmatched: 3. CDR3 region: CASSGQGGEKLFF. The CDR3 bases are TGTGCCAGCAGCGGACAGGGCGGTGAAAAACTGTTTTTT. Supplemented by reference TRBV5-5 and TRBJ1-4, the full variable domain reads DAGVTQSPTHLIKTRGQQVTLRCSPISGHKSVSWYQQVLGQGPQFIFQYYEKEERGRGNFPDRFSARQFPNYSSELNVNALLLGDSALYLCASSGQGGEKLFFGSGTQLSVL.